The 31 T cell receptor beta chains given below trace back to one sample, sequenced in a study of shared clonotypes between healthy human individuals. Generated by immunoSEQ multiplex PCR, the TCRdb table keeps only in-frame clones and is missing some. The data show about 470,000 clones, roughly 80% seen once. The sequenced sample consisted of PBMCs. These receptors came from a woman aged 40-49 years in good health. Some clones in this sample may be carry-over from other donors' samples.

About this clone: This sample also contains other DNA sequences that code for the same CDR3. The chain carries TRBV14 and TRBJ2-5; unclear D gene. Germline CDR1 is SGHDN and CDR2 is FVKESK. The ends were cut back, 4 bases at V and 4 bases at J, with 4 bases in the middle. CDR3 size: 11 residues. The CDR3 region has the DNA TGTGCCAGCAGCCGAGGAGAGACCCAGTACTTC. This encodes CASSRGETQYF.

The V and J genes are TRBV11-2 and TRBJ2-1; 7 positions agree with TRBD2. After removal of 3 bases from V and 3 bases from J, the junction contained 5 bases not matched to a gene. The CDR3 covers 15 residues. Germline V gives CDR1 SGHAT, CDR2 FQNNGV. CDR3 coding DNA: TGTGCCAGCAGCTTGGGGGGGAGTCGCTACAATGAGCAGTTCTTC. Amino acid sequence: CASSLGGSRYNEQFF. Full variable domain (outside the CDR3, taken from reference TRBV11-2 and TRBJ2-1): EAGVAQSPRYKIIEKRQSVAFWCNPISGHATLYWYQQILGQGPKLLIQFQNNGVVDDSQLPKDRFSAERLKGVDSTLKIQPAKLEDSAVYLCASSLGGSRYNEQFFGPGTRLTVL.

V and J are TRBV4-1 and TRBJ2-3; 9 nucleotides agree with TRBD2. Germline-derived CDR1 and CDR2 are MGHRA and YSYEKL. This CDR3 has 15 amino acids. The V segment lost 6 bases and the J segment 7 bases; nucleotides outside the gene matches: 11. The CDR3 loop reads CASRSGTSRIYTQYF. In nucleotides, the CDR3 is TGCGCCAGCAGATCCGGGACTAGCAGGATTTATACGCAGTATTTT.

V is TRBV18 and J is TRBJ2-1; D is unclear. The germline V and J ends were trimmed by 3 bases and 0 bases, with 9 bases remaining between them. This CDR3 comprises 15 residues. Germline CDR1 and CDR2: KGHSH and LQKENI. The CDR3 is CASSPPGISYNEQFF. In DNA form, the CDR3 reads TGTGCCAGCTCACCCCCTGGGATCTCCTACAATGAGCAGTTCTTC.

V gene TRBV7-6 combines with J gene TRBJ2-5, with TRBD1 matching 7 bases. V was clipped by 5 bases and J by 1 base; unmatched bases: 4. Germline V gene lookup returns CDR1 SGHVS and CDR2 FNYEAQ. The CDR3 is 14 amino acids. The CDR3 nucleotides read TGTGCCAGCAGCCCACGACAGGGCCAAGAGACCCAGTACTTC. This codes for CASSPRQGQETQYF.

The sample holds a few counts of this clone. This CDR3 is CASSWGQGGTEAFF. The CDR3 nucleotides are TGCGCCAGCAGCTGGGGACAGGGAGGTACTGAAGCTTTCTTT. The chain joins TRBV5-1 to TRBJ1-1; TRBD1 aligns across 9 bases. The CDR3 is made up of 14 amino acids. Unmatched junction bases numbered 5, after V lost 3 bases and J lost 5 bases. CDR1 SGHRS and CDR2 YFSETQ come from the germline V gene.

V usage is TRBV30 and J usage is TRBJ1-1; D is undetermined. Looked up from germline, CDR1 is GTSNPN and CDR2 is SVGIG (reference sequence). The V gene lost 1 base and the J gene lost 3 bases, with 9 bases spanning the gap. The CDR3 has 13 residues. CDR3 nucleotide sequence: TGTGCCTGGAGTGCTTTAAGGGACACTGAAGCTTTCTTT. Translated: CAWSALRDTEAFF.

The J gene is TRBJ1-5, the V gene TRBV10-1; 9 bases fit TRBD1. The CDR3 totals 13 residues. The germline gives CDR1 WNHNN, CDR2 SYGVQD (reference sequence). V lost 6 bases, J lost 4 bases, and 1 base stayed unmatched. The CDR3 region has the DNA TGCGCCAGCAGGGGACAGGGAAATCAGCCCCAGCATTTT. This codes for CASRGQGNQPQHF.

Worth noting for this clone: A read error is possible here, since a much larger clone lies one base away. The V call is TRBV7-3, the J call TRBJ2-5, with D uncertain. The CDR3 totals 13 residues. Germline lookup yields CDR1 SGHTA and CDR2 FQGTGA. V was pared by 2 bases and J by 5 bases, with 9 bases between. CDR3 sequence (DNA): TGTGCCAGCAGCTTAGGGGTTGGGGAGACCCAGTACTTC. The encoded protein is CASSLGVGETQYF.

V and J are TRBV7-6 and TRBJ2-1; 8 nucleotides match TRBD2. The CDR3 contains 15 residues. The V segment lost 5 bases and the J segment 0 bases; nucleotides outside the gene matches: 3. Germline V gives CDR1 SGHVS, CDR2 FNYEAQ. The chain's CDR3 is CASSRGRSSYNEQFF. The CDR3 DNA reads TGTGCCAGCAGCCGCGGGAGGAGCTCCTACAATGAGCAGTTCTTC.

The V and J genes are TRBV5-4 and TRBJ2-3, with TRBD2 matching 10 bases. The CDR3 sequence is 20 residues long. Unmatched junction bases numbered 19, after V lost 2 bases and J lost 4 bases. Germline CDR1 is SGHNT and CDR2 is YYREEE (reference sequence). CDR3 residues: CASSFAHPVSSGSRSDTQYF. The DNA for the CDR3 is TGTGCCAGCAGCTTCGCCCATCCGGTTTCTAGCGGGAGTCGGTCAGATACGCAGTATTTT. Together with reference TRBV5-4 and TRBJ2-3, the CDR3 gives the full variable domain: ETGVTQSPTHLIKTRGQQVTLRCSSQSGHNTVSWYQQALGQGPQFIFQYYREEENGRGNFPPRFSGLQFPNYSSELNVNALELDDSALYLCASSFAHPVSSGSRSDTQYFGPGTRLTVL.

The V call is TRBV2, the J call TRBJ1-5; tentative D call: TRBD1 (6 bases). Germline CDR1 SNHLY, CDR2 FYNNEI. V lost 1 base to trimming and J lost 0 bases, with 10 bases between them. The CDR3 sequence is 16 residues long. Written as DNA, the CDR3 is TGTGCCAGCAGTGAAGGGACAGTTTATAGCAATCAGCCCCAGCATTTT. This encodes CASSEGTVYSNQPQHF.

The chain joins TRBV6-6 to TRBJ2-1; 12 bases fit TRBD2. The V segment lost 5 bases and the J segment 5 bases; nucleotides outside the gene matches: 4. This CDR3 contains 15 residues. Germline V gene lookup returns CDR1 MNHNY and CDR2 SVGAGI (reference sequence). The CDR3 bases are TGTGCCAGCAGTAGGACTAGCGGGAAGAACAATGAGCAGTTCTTC. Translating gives CASSRTSGKNNEQFF.

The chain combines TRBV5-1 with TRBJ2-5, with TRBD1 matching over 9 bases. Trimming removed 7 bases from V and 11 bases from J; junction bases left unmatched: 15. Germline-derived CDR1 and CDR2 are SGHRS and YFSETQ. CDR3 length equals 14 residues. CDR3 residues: CASSPSGQGGEQYF. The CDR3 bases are TGCGCCAGCTCCCCCTCGGGACAGGGCGGGGAGCAGTACTTC.

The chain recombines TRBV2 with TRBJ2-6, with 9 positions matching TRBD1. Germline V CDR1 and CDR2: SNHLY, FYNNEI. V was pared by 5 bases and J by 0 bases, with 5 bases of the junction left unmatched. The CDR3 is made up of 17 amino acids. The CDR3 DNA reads TGTGCCAGCAGTCTCGGGACAGGGATCTCTGGGGCCAACGTCCTGACTTTC. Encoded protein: CASSLGTGISGANVLTF.

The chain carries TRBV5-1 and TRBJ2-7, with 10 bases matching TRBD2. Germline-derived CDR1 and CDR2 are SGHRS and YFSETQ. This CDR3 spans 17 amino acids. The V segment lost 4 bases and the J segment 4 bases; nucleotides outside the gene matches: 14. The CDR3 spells CASSRAGELAGLYEQYF. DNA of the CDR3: TGCGCCAGCAGCCGTGCGGGTGAACTAGCGGGATTGTACGAGCAGTACTTC.

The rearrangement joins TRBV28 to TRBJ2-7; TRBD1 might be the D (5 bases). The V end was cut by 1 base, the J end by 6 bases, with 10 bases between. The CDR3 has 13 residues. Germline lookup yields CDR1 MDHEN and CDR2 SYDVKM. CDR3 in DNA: TGTGCCAGCAGTTTATTTCGAAGGGGCGAGCAGTACTTC. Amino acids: CASSLFRRGEQYF.

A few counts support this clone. CDR3 loop: CASSKGGQWTGELFF. The CDR3 DNA reads TGTGCCAGTAGTAAAGGGGGGCAATGGACCGGGGAGCTGTTTTTT. This chain connects TRBV19 to TRBJ2-2, with D perhaps matching TRBD1 or TRBD2 (6 bases each). This CDR3 is built from 15 residues. In germline, CDR1 is LNHDA, CDR2 SQIVND (reference sequence). Trimming removed 4 bases from V and 5 bases from J, with 14 bases in between.

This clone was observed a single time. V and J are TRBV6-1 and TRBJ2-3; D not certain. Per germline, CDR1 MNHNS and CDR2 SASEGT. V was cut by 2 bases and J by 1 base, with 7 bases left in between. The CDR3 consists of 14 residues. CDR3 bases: TGTGCCAGCAGTGAACCCGCGCGCACAGATACGCAGTATTTT. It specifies CASSEPARTDTQYF.

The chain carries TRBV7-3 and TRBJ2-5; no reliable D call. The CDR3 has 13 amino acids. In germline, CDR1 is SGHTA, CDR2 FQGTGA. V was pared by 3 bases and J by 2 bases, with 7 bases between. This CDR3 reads CASSLARQETQYF. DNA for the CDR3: TGTGCCAGCAGCTTGGCCAGACAAGAGACCCAGTACTTC.

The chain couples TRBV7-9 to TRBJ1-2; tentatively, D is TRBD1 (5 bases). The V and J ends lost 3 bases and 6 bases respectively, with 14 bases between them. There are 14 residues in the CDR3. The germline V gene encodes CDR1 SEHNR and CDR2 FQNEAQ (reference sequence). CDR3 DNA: TGTGCCAGCAGCTTGTCAAGTCAGGGCCATGGCTACACCTTC. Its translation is CASSLSSQGHGYTF.

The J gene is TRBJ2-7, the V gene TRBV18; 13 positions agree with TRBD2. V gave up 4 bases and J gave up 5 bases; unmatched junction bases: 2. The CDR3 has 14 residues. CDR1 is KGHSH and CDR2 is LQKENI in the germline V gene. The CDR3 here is CASSRTSGSHEQYF. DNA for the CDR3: TGTGCCAGCTCACGGACTAGCGGGAGCCACGAGCAGTACTTC. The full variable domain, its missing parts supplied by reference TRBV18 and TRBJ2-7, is NAGVMQNPRHLVRRRGQEARLRCSPMKGHSHVYWYRQLPEEGLKFMVYLQKENIIDESGMPKERFSAEFPKEGPSILRIQQVVRGDSAAYFCASSRTSGSHEQYFGPGTRLTVT.

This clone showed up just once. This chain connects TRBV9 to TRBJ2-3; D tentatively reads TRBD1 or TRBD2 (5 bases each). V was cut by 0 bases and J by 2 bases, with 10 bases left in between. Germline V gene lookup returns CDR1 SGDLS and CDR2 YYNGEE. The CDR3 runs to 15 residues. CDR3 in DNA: TGTGCCAGCAGCGTAGCTGGGACCCTCACAGATACGCAGTATTTT. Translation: CASSVAGTLTDTQYF.

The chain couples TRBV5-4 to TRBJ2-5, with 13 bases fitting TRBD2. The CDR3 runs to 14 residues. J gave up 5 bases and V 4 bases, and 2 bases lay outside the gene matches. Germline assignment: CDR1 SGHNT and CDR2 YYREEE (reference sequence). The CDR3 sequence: CASSRTSGSETQYF. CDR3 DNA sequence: TGTGCCAGCAGCCGGACTAGCGGGAGTGAGACCCAGTACTTC. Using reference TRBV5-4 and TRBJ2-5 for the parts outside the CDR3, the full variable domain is ETGVTQSPTHLIKTRGQQVTLRCSSQSGHNTVSWYQQALGQGPQFIFQYYREEENGRGNFPPRFSGLQFPNYSSELNVNALELDDSALYLCASSRTSGSETQYFGPGTRLLVL.

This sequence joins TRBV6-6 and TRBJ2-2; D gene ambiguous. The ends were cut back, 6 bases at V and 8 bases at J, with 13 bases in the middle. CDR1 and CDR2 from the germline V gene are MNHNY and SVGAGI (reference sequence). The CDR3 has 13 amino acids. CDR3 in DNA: TGTGCCAGCAGAGCCTATAGCAAGGGGGAGCTGTTTTTT. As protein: CASRAYSKGELFF.

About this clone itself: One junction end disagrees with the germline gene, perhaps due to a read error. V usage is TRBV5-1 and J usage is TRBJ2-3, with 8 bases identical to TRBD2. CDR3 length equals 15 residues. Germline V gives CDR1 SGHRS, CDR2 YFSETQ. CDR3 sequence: CASSFQSGSRDTQYF. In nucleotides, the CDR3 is TGCGCCAGCAGCTTTCAAAGCGGGAGCAGAGATACGCAGTATTTT.

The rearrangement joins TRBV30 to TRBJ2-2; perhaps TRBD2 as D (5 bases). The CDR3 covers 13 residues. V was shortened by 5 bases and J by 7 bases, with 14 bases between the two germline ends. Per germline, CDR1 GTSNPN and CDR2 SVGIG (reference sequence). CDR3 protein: CAWDRGGLGELFF. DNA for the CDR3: TGTGCCTGGGACCGGGGTGGCCTCGGGGAGCTGTTTTTT.

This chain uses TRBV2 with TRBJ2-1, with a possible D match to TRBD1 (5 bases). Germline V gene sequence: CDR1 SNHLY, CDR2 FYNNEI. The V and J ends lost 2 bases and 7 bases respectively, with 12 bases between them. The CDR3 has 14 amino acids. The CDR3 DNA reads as TGTGCCAGCAGTGAATTCGCGGCAGGGAATGAGCAGTTCTTC. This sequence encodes CASSEFAAGNEQFF.

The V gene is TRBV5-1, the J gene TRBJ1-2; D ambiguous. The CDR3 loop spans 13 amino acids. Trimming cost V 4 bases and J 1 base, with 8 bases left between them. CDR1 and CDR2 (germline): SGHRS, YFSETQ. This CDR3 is CASSGRNNYGYTF. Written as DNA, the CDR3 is TGCGCCAGCAGCGGGCGCAATAACTATGGCTACACCTTC.

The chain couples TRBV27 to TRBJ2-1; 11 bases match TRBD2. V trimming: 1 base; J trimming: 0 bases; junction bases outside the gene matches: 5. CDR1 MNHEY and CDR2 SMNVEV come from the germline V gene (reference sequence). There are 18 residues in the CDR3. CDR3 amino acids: CASSLYRLAGSSYNEQFF. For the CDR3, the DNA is TGTGCCAGCAGTTTATATCGACTAGCGGGGAGCTCCTACAATGAGCAGTTCTTC.

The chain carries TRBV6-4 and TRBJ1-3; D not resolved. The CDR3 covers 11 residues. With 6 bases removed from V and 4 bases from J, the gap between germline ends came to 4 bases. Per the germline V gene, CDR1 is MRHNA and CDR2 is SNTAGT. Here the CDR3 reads CASREGNTIYF. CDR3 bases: TGTGCCAGCAGAGAAGGAAACACCATATATTTT.